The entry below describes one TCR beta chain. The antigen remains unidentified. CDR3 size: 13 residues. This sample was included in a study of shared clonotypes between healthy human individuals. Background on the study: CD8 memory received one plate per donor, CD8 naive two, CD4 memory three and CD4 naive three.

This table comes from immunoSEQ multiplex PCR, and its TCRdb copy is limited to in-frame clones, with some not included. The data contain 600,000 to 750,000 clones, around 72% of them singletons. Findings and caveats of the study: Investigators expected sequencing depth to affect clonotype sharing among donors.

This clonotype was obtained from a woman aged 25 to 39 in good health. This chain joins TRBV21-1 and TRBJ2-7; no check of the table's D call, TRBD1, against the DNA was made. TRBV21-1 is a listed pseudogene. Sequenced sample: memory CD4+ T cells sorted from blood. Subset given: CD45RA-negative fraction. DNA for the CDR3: TGTGCCAGCACCGGACAGGGGTGGGACGAGCAGTACTTC. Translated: CASTGQGWDEQYF.